This T cell receptor beta chain was identified in a study of identical twins. The CDR3 is made up of 18 amino acids. Germline CDR1 reads LGHNA; CDR2 reads YSLEER. J was trimmed by 5 bases and V by 2 bases; bases with no gene match: 9. One entry per CDR3 protein results from TCRdb running MiXCR on the 5' RACE reads. The sample carries 200,000 to 300,000 distinct CDR3 sequences, 10% to 13% recorded once. This clonotype was observed a few times. The sample comprised memory T cells sorted from blood. The TCR was taken from a man aged 50 to 59 in good health. V and J are TRBV4-3 and TRBJ2-3; 14 nucleotides match TRBD2. The CDR3 DNA is TGCGCCAGCAGCCAATCTCGACTAGCGGGAGGGCCGAGAGATACGCAGTATTTT. It codes for CASSQSRLAGGPRDTQYF.